This T cell receptor (beta chain) was documented in a study of blood T cell repertoires in COVID-19. Turning to the study itself: COVID-19 samples from acute and convalescent phases originated in the United States, Italy and Spain. T cells, B-cell-depleted T cells, or PBMCs provided the cDNA or gDNA that served as material.

This clone was detected a few times. Original data processing: Scientists estimated how many nucleated cells there were by amplifying reference gene primers. Sequenced by immunoSEQ multiplex PCR; TCRdb stores in-frame clones only, minus some. V and J calls and clone size follow that table, whereas D and trimming were derived from the DNA. Among 35,000 to 45,000 clones listed, 87% were seen once. This TCR came from a man aged 55 to 70 with acute or convalescent COVID-19. Sequencing used peripheral blood.

The CDR3 sequence is CSVPVSNTEAFF. DNA for the CDR3: TGCAGCGTTCCCGTCTCCAACACTGAAGCTTTCTTT. The chain has TRBV29-1 and TRBJ1-1; D call uncertain. Germline V gene lookup returns CDR1 SQVTM and CDR2 ANQGSEA. Trimming pared 5 bases from V and 2 bases from J, leaving 9 bases between. The length of the CDR3 is 12 residues. The full variable domain, with the rest looked up from reference TRBV29-1 and TRBJ1-1, is SAVISQKPSRDICQRGTSLTIQCQVDSQVTMMFWYRQQPGQSLTLIATANQGSEATYESGFVIDKFPISRPNLTFSTLTVSNMSPEDSSIYLCSVPVSNTEAFFGQGTRLTVV.